The 13 T cell receptor beta chains below all came from one sample that was sequenced in a study of graft-versus-host responses after intestinal transplantation. The method was immunoSEQ multiplex PCR; TCRdb's version includes in-frame clones alone and lacks a portion of them. This table has around 54,000 clones, about 90% appearing once. The specimen was PBMCs, collected 650 to 680 days after intestinal transplant. The receptors were sampled from a human patient who received an intestinal transplant, so some T cells may come from the graft donor.

The chain carries TRBV12-5 and TRBJ1-5, with a possible D match to TRBD1 (5 bases). CDR3 length: 18 amino acids. Germline V CDR1 and CDR2: LGHNT, FRNRAP. Trimming pared 7 bases from V and 3 bases from J, leaving 25 bases between. Here the CDR3 DNA reads TGTGCTAGTGACCAGGGACGAACCGTCTCCTGTGTCAATCAGCCCCAGCATTTT. Protein product: CASDQGRTVSCVNQPQHF.

J is TRBJ2-3 and V is TRBV29-1, with D unresolved. V lost 1 base, J lost 3 bases, and 26 bases lay in between. This CDR3 spans 19 amino acids. Germline CDR1 is SQVTM and CDR2 is ANQGSEA. In nucleotides, the CDR3 is TGCAGCGTTGAAGTGAATACTCCGATGGGGTTCAGGCGAACAGATACGCAGTATTTT. Protein sequence: CSVEVNTPMGFRRTDTQYF.

This chain connects TRBV18 to TRBJ1-4; D not resolved. The CDR3 is 15 amino acids. CDR1 is KGHSH and CDR2 is LQKENI in the germline V gene. Deletions cut 3 bases from V and 6 bases from J, with 14 bases between. CDR3 DNA: TGTGCCAGCTCACCCGACACCCGATCGGATGAAAAACTGTTTTTT. Its translation: CASSPDTRSDEKLFF.

The V gene is TRBV2, the J gene TRBJ2-7, with 9 bases aligning to TRBD1. With V trimmed by 5 bases and J by 4 bases, 6 bases remained unmatched. This CDR3 is built from 14 residues. Germline V lookup: CDR1 SNHLY, CDR2 FYNNEI. Written as DNA, the CDR3 is TGTGCCAGCAGTCGGGGACAGGGAAGTTACGAGCAGTACTTC. It is translated as CASSRGQGSYEQYF.

The chain joins TRBV14 to TRBJ1-2; D is uncertain. This CDR3 is built from 17 residues. Trimming pared 1 base from V and 7 bases from J, leaving 22 bases between. The V gene's germline CDR1 is SGHDN and CDR2 FVKESK. The CDR3: CASSQVAGDSVVGGYTF. CDR3 in DNA: TGTGCCAGCAGCCAAGTGGCGGGCGACTCCGTCGTTGGTGGCTACACCTTC.

V usage is TRBV4-1 and J usage is TRBJ2-1; 8 nucleotides line up with TRBD2. The J segment lost 1 base and the V segment lost 4 bases, leaving 0 bases of the junction unmatched. The germline V gene has CDR1 MGHRA and CDR2 YSYEKL. This CDR3 region has 14 residues. CDR3 protein: CASSLAGSYNEQFF. The CDR3 region has the DNA TGCGCCAGCAGCCTAGCGGGGTCCTACAATGAGCAGTTCTTC.

The chain recombines TRBV19 with TRBJ2-7, with a tentative D call TRBD1 (6 bases). The CDR3 is 15 residues long. Trimming pared 2 bases from V and 1 base from J, leaving 12 bases between. Germline CDR1 LNHDA, CDR2 SQIVND (reference sequence). CDR3 residues: CASSISRDRSYEQYF. The CDR3 DNA sequence: TGTGCCAGTAGTATAAGCAGAGACAGGTCCTACGAGCAGTACTTC.

The chain links TRBV5-1 to TRBJ2-5; a weak D match, TRBD2 (5 bases). V was clipped by 0 bases and J by 5 bases, with 14 bases between them. Germline V CDR1 and CDR2: SGHRS, YFSETQ. CDR3 size: 15 residues. The CDR3 nucleotides are TGCGCCAGCAGCTTGGACAGTCCGGGATTGGAGACCCAGTACTTC. This gives the protein CASSLDSPGLETQYF.

The table lists this clone with a count of one. The J gene is TRBJ2-5, the V gene TRBV10-1, with no clear D. Between the trimmed V and J ends, which lost 7 bases and 5 bases, there was a span of 2 bases. The CDR3 runs to 9 residues. Germline CDR1 reads WNHNN; CDR2 reads SYGVQD (reference sequence). The CDR3 DNA sequence: TGCGCCAGCATGGAGACCCAGTACTTC. Its translation: CASMETQYF.

J is TRBJ2-1 and V is TRBV4-2; D might be TRBD1 (5 bases). Germline values: CDR1 LGHNA, CDR2 YNFKEQ. V lost 2 bases to trimming and J lost 6 bases, with 11 bases between them. The CDR3 has 14 amino acids. In DNA form, the CDR3 reads TGTGCCAGCAGCCAAAGTCCCGACAGCAATGAGCAGTTCTTC. Amino acid sequence: CASSQSPDSNEQFF.

The chain joins TRBV6-5 to TRBJ2-1; D tentatively reads TRBD1 or TRBD2 (5 bases each). CDR1 MNHEY and CDR2 SVGAGI come from the germline V gene. CDR3 length: 15 amino acids. Deletions cut 5 bases from V and 9 bases from J, with 20 bases between. In DNA form, the CDR3 reads TGTGCCAGCAGTCCCAATTTTCGGGGCCGCGGTGAGCAGTTCTTC. Its protein is CASSPNFRGRGEQFF.

The chain links TRBV7-2 to TRBJ1-1; D is ambiguous. V lost 4 bases to trimming and J lost 1 base, with 7 bases between them. Germline assignment: CDR1 SGHTA and CDR2 FQGNSA. The CDR3 runs 13 residues. In DNA, the CDR3 is TGTGCCAGCAGCTCGGACGGGAACACTGAAGCTTTCTTT. Encoded protein: CASSSDGNTEAFF.

The chain carries TRBV19 and TRBJ2-1; TRBD1 might be the D (5 bases). In germline, CDR1 is LNHDA, CDR2 SQIVND (reference sequence). V gave up 5 bases and J gave up 0 bases, with 11 bases separating them. There are 15 residues in the CDR3. CDR3 residues: CASSDRTSSYNEQFF. The CDR3 coding sequence is TGTGCCAGTAGTGACAGAACGAGCTCCTACAATGAGCAGTTCTTC.